The 21 T cell receptor beta chains in this list originate from one sample, sequenced in a study of CD8+ T cells in alopecia areata (dated by TCRdb to about 2018). The sample's time point label, in plain terms: baseline before oral tofacitinib. The method behind the library was the immunoSEQ multiplex PCR assay. RNA was extracted from all samples and reverse transcribed into cDNA as template for TCR sequencing. The clones in this table, taken by TCRdb from immuneACCESS, are in-frame only. Not every clone is retained; where verified, under half of the shortfall comes from an unresolved V gene, and the cause of the rest is unknown. The sample table contains 150,000 to 160,000 clones; only one count was recorded for about 53% of them. The top ten hold roughly 19% of the sample. Sequenced material: CD8+ T cells sorted from blood, taken at week 0. The receptors were sampled from a human donor with alopecia areata.

This chain connects TRBV5-1 to TRBJ1-2; D is unresolved. V was clipped by 4 bases and J by 6 bases, with 13 bases between them. Per the germline V gene, CDR1 is SGHRS and CDR2 is YFSETQ. This CDR3 is 13 amino acids long. CDR3 in amino acids: CASSLTASDGYTF. CDR3 DNA sequence: TGCGCCAGCAGCCTGACCGCTAGCGATGGCTACACCTTC.

This clone has more than one count but fewer than ten. The chain couples TRBV19 to TRBJ2-1, with D unresolved. Per germline, CDR1 LNHDA and CDR2 SQIVND (reference sequence). The V end lost 1 base, the J end lost 2 bases, and 9 bases lay between the germline ends. This CDR3 comprises 15 residues. The CDR3 region is CASSIVKGAYNEQFF. Written as DNA, the CDR3 is TGTGCCAGTAGTATAGTGAAGGGTGCCTACAATGAGCAGTTCTTC.

J is TRBJ1-1 and V is TRBV13; 9 nucleotides line up with TRBD1. The CDR3 covers 15 residues. After removal of 4 bases from V and 4 bases from J, the junction contained 7 bases not matched to a gene. Germline lookup yields CDR1 PRHDT and CDR2 FYEKMQ (reference sequence). CDR3 amino acids: CASSSAGTGSTEAFF. CDR3 sequence (DNA): TGTGCCAGCAGCTCCGCCGGGACAGGGTCCACTGAAGCTTTCTTT.

The V call is TRBV29-1, the J call TRBJ2-7; TRBD1 or TRBD2 may be the D gene (5 bases each). V gave up 7 bases and J gave up 3 bases, with 19 bases separating them. In germline, CDR1 is SQVTM, CDR2 ANQGSEA. CDR3 length: 14 amino acids. CDR3 sequence: CSAALRGSNYEQYF. The CDR3 coding sequence is TGCAGCGCCGCTTTGAGGGGCTCGAACTACGAGCAGTACTTC.

The rearrangement links TRBV6-5 to TRBJ1-2, with D hard to call. Germline values: CDR1 MNHEY, CDR2 SVGAGI. V lost 2 bases and J lost 4, with 5 bases in between. The CDR3 is made up of 12 amino acids. The CDR3 coding sequence is TGTGCCAGCAGTTACGGGGTCTATGGCTACACCTTC. It is translated as CASSYGVYGYTF.

This clone was picked up a small number of times. The V gene is TRBV29-1, the J gene TRBJ2-3, with D unresolved. Germline V gives CDR1 SQVTM, CDR2 ANQGSEA. The ends were cut back, 3 bases at V and 4 bases at J, with 11 bases in the middle. This CDR3 is 13 amino acids long. CDR3 nucleotides: TGCAGCGTTGAGTTCGGCCTCCCAGATACGCAGTATTTT. Translated: CSVEFGLPDTQYF.

The chain combines TRBV30 with TRBJ1-2, with TRBD1 as a possible D gene (5 bases). Between the trimmed V and J ends, which lost 2 bases and 4 bases, there was a span of 11 bases. This CDR3 comprises 13 residues. CDR1 and CDR2 (germline): GTSNPN, SVGIG (reference sequence). The CDR3 DNA is TGTGCCTGGAGTCCACCAGGGATCTATGGCTACACCTTC. It is translated as CAWSPPGIYGYTF.

The V and J genes are TRBV5-6 and TRBJ1-1, with 7 bases that match TRBD1. The CDR3 runs to 17 residues. V dropped 1 base and J dropped 0; count of bases not matched to a gene: 9. Germline V gene data show CDR1 as SGHDT and CDR2 as YYEEEE. This CDR3 is CASSLMSQGDLNTEAFF. The CDR3 DNA sequence: TGTGCCAGCAGCTTGATGTCCCAGGGGGACCTGAACACTGAAGCTTTCTTT.

The gene calls are TRBV27 and TRBJ1-2; TRBD1 might be the D (5 bases). The CDR3 has 12 amino acids. CDR1 and CDR2 from the germline V gene are MNHEY and SMNVEV (reference sequence). The V end was cut by 8 bases, the J end by 7 bases, with 14 bases between. This CDR3 reads CASLSQGGGYTF. In DNA form, the CDR3 reads TGTGCCAGCCTATCTCAGGGTGGTGGCTACACCTTC.

The V call is TRBV11-3, the J call TRBJ2-5; the match to TRBD2 covers 7 bases. The V and J ends lost 2 bases and 1 base, in that order; junction bases with no gene match: 1. This CDR3 region has 14 residues. Per the germline V gene, CDR1 is SGHNT and CDR2 is YENEEA. CDR3 loop: CASSLTGGQETQYF. CDR3 sequence (DNA): TGTGCCAGCAGCTTAACGGGAGGCCAAGAGACCCAGTACTTC.

As to this clone: The same CDR3 also results from other DNA sequences found in this sample. The rearrangement uses TRBV27 and TRBJ2-1; perhaps TRBD2 as D (5 bases). The CDR3 spans 15 residues. The V end lost 3 bases, the J end lost 0 bases, and 9 bases lay between the germline ends. Germline CDR1 is MNHEY and CDR2 is SMNVEV (reference sequence). The CDR3 nucleotides read TGTGCCAGCAGTTTGACTACCAGCTCCTACAATGAGCAGTTCTTC. It specifies CASSLTTSSYNEQFF.

V gene TRBV4-1 combines with J gene TRBJ1-2; unclear D gene. The germline gives CDR1 MGHRA, CDR2 YSYEKL. V shed 5 bases and J shed 0 bases, with 16 bases lying between them. The CDR3 consists of 16 residues. CDR3 sequence reads: CASSSSLRYTNYGYTF. CDR3 bases: TGCGCCAGCAGCTCCTCCTTACGCTATACTAACTATGGCTACACCTTC.

The genes are TRBV7-9 and TRBJ2-3; D is unresolved. Germline V CDR1 and CDR2: SEHNR, FQNEAQ (reference sequence). The CDR3 is made up of 10 amino acids. Trimming shortened V by 6 bases and J by 5 bases, and 3 bases separated the two germline ends. CDR3 in DNA: TGTGCCAGCAGTCTAGATACGCAGTATTTT. The encoded protein is CASSLDTQYF.

This clone has more than one count but fewer than ten. The V and J genes are TRBV29-1 and TRBJ2-1; the match to TRBD2 covers 9 bases. Germline values: CDR1 SQVTM, CDR2 ANQGSEA. V dropped 2 bases and J dropped 9; count of bases not matched to a gene: 17. This CDR3 has 17 amino acids. CDR3 DNA: TGCAGCGTTGAATTCATCTTAGCGGGGGCCCCCATGGGTGAGCAGTTCTTC. As protein: CSVEFILAGAPMGEQFF.

V usage is TRBV30 and J usage is TRBJ1-5; 9 bases are a match to TRBD1. Germline lookup yields CDR1 GTSNPN and CDR2 SVGIG (reference sequence). CDR3 size: 15 residues. J was trimmed by 4 bases and V by 0 bases; bases with no gene match: 4. The CDR3 sequence is CAWSVRGQGNQPQHF. As DNA, the CDR3 is TGTGCCTGGAGTGTACGGGGACAGGGTAATCAGCCCCAGCATTTT. The full variable domain, rest sourced from reference TRBV30 and TRBJ1-5, is SQTIHQWPATLVQPVGSPLSLECTVEGTSNPNLYWYRQAAGRGLQLLFYSVGIGQISSEVPQNLSASRPQDRQFILSSKKLLLSDSGFYLCAWSVRGQGNQPQHFGDGTRLSIL.

There are a few counts of this clone. The chain carries TRBV18 and TRBJ2-2; D possibly uses TRBD1 or TRBD2 (5 bases each). Germline CDR1 KGHSH, CDR2 LQKENI. CDR3 size: 14 residues. Trimming left V 8 bases short and J 2 bases short, with 12 bases between. The chain's CDR3 is CASGGATNTGELFF. The CDR3 nucleotides read TGTGCCAGCGGGGGAGCGACTAACACCGGGGAGCTGTTTTTT.

This rearrangement joins TRBV4-3 to TRBJ2-7, with D tentatively TRBD2 (6 bases). Trimming cost V 0 bases and J 3 bases, with 12 bases left between them. CDR3 length equals 15 residues. The germline CDR1 and CDR2 sequences are LGHNA and YSLEER. This CDR3 is CASSQDRGGIYEQYF. For the CDR3, the DNA is TGCGCCAGCAGCCAAGATCGAGGAGGGATCTACGAGCAGTACTTC.

A word on this clone: The same CDR3 also results from other DNA sequences found in this sample. The CDR3 sequence is CAWSVLGGNEQFF. Written as DNA, the CDR3 is TGTGCCTGGAGTGTACTTGGAGGGAATGAGCAGTTCTTC. The V gene is TRBV30, the J gene TRBJ2-1, with a weak D call TRBD2 (6 bases). Germline CDR1 reads GTSNPN; CDR2 reads SVGIG (reference sequence). V lost 0 bases and J lost 7, with 10 bases in between. This CDR3 comprises 13 residues.

A few counts support this clone. This rearrangement joins TRBV29-1 to TRBJ1-2; D not certain. The CDR3 length is 13 residues. V shed 8 bases and J shed 6 bases, with 19 bases lying between them. Looked up from germline, CDR1 is SQVTM and CDR2 is ANQGSEA. CDR3 bases: TGCAGCTTTTTGACCTCATCCGTTGATGGCTACACCTTC. Translating gives CSFLTSSVDGYTF.

The chain links TRBV4-3 to TRBJ1-1; maybe TRBD1 (5 bases). V was shortened by 5 bases and J by 4 bases, with 14 bases between the two germline ends. Germline assignment: CDR1 LGHNA and CDR2 YSLEER. The CDR3 is 14 residues long. The CDR3 DNA is TGCGCCAGCAGCTCTATAGAGGGGTCCACTGAAGCTTTCTTT. Translated, it gives CASSSIEGSTEAFF.

The chain joins TRBV29-1 to TRBJ2-1; D call uncertain. Germline assignment: CDR1 SQVTM and CDR2 ANQGSEA. V was shortened by 7 bases and J by 4 bases, with 8 bases between the two germline ends. The CDR3 covers 11 residues. This CDR3 is CSETVYNEQFF. The CDR3 nucleotides read TGCAGCGAAACAGTTTACAATGAGCAGTTCTTC.